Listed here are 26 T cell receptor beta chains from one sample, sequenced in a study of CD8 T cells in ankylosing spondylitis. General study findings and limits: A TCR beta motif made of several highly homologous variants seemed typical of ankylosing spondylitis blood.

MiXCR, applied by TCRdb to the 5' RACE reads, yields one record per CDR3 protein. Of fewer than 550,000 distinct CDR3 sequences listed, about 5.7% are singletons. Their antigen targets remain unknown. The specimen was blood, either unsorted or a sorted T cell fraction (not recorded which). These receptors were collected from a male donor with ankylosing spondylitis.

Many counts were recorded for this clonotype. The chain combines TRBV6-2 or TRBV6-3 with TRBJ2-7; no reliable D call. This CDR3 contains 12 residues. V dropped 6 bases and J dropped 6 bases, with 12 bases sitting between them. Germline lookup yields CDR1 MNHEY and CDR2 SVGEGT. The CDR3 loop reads CASSDPGFEQYF. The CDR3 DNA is TGTGCCAGCAGCGATCCAGGATTCGAGCAGTACTTC.

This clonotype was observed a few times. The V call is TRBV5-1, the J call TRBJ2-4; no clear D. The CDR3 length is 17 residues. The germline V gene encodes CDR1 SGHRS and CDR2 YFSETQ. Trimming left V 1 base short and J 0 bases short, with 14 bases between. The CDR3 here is CASSLTAGPPAKNIQYF. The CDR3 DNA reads TGCGCCAGCAGCTTGACAGCCGGGCCCCCAGCCAAAAACATTCAGTACTTC.

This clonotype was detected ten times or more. The CDR3 here is CASSQGWTEAFF. The CDR3 DNA reads TGTGCCAGCAGCCAAGGCTGGACAGAAGCTTTCTTT. The gene calls are TRBV3-1 and TRBJ1-1; tentative D call: TRBD1 (5 bases). The germline V gene encodes CDR1 LGHDT and CDR2 YNNKEL (reference sequence). The CDR3 sequence is 12 residues long. Trimming shortened V by 1 base and J by 8 bases, and 8 bases separated the two germline ends.

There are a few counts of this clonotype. The CDR3 spells CASSYSRLAGDVSYNEQFF. The CDR3, as DNA: TGTGCCAGCAGTTACTCGAGGCTAGCGGGAGATGTATCCTACAATGAGCAGTTCTTC. V and J are TRBV6-2 or TRBV6-3 and TRBJ2-1; 10 nucleotides line up with TRBD2. Unmatched junction bases numbered 9, after V lost 0 bases and J lost 1 base. The CDR3 consists of 19 residues. Germline values: CDR1 MNHEY, CDR2 SVGEGT.

CDR3 loop: CSASRGPIEKLFF. CDR3 DNA: TGCAGTGCGAGCAGGGGGCCGATTGAAAAACTGTTTTTT. This sequence joins TRBV20-1 and TRBJ1-4; 8 bases agree with TRBD1. The CDR3 has 13 amino acids. J lost 7 bases, V lost 6 bases, and 7 bases had no gene match. Germline values: CDR1 DFQATT, CDR2 SNEGSKA (reference sequence).

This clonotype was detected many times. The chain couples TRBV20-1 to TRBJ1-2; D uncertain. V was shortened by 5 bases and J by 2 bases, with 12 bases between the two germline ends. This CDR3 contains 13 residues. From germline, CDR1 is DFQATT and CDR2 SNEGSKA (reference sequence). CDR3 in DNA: TGCAGTGCTCGCGACATCCTGAACTATGGCTACACCTTC. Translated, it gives CSARDILNYGYTF.

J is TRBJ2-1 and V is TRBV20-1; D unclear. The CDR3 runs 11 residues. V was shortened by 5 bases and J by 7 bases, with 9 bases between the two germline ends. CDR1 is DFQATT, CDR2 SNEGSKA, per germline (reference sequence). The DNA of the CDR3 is TGCAGTGCTCCCCGTTGGAATGAGCAGTTCTTC. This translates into CSAPRWNEQFF.

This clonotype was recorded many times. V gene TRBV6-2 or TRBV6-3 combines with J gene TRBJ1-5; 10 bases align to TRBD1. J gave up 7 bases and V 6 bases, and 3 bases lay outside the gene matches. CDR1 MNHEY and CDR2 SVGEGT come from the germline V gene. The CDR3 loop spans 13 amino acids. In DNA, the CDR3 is TGTGCCAGCAGGGACAGGGGGGTACAGCCCCAGCATTTT. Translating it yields CASRDRGVQPQHF.

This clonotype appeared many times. DNA for the CDR3: TGCAGCGTTCGGGGGCCGAATACGCAGTATTTT. Translated: CSVRGPNTQYF. V usage is TRBV29-1 and J usage is TRBJ2-3; tentatively, D is TRBD1 or TRBD2 (6 bases each). Trimming shortened V by 5 bases and J by 7 bases, and 10 bases separated the two germline ends. Germline assignment: CDR1 SQVTM and CDR2 ANQGSEA. The CDR3 sequence is 11 residues long.

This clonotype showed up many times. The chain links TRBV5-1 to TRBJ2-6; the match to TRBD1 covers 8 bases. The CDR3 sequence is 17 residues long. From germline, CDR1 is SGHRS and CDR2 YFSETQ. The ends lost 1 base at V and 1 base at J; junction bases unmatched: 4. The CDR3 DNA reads TGCGCCAGCAGCTTGTACCGGACAGGGTCTGGGGCCAACGTCCTGACTTTC. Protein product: CASSLYRTGSGANVLTF.

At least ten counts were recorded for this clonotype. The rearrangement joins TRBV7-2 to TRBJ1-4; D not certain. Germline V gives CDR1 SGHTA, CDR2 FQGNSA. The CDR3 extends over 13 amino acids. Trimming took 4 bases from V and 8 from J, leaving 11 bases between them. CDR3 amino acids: CASSSGAHEKLFF. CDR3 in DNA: TGTGCCAGCAGCTCAGGAGCCCACGAAAAACTGTTTTTT.

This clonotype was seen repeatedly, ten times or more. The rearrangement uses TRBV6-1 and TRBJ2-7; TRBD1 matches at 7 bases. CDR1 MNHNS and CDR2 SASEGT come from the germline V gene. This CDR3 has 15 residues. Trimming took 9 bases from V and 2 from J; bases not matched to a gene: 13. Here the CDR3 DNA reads TGTGCCAGTATAGACGCCGGGACAGCAACCTACGAGCAGTACTTC. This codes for CASIDAGTATYEQYF.

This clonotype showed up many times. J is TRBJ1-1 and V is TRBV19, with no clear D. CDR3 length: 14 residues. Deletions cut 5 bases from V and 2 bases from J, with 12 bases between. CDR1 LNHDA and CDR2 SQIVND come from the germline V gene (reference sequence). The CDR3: CASSPREGNTEAFF. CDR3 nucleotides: TGTGCCAGTAGTCCCCGGGAGGGAAACACTGAAGCTTTCTTT.

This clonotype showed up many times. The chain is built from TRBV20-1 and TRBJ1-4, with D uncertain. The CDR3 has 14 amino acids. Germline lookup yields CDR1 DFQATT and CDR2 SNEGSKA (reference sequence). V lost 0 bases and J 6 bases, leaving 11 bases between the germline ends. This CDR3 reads CSAREGWEDEKLFF. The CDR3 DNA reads TGCAGTGCTAGAGAGGGCTGGGAGGATGAAAAACTGTTTTTT.

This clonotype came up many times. As DNA, the CDR3 is TGCAGTGCCACCAGATACTACAATGAGCAGTTCTTC. It specifies CSATRYYNEQFF. This rearrangement joins TRBV20-1 to TRBJ2-1; D call uncertain. Trimming shortened V by 6 bases and J by 3 bases, and 9 bases separated the two germline ends. Germline V gene lookup returns CDR1 DFQATT and CDR2 SNEGSKA (reference sequence). This CDR3 is 12 amino acids long.

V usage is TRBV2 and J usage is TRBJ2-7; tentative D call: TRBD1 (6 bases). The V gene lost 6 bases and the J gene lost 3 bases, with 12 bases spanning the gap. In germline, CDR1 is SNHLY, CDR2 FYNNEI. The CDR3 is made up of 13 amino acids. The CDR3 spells CASSADSYYEQYF. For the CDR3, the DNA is TGTGCCAGCAGCGCGGACAGCTACTACGAGCAGTACTTC.

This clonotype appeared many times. CDR3: CASRDAPNTEAFF. CDR3 nucleotides: TGCGCCAGTCGGGACGCACCGAACACTGAAGCTTTCTTT. This chain joins TRBV5-1 and TRBJ1-1; D possibly corresponds to TRBD1 (5 bases). V dropped 8 bases and J dropped 1 base, with 12 bases sitting between them. This CDR3 is built from 13 residues. Germline V gives CDR1 SGHRS, CDR2 YFSETQ.

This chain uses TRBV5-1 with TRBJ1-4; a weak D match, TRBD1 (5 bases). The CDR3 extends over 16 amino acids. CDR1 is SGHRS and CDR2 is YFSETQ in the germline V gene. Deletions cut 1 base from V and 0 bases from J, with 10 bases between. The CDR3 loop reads CASSLTGPPTNEKLFF. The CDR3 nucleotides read TGCGCCAGCAGCTTGACAGGTCCTCCAACTAATGAAAAACTGTTTTTT.

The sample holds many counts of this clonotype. CDR3 amino acids: CASSPHVTGTGYTF. DNA for the CDR3: TGTGCCAGCAGTCCCCATGTCACAGGGACCGGCTACACCTTC. V gene TRBV6-1 combines with J gene TRBJ1-2; tentatively, D is TRBD1 (6 bases). The germline gives CDR1 MNHNS, CDR2 SASEGT. The CDR3 spans 14 residues. The germline V and J ends were trimmed by 5 bases and 8 bases, with 18 bases remaining between them.

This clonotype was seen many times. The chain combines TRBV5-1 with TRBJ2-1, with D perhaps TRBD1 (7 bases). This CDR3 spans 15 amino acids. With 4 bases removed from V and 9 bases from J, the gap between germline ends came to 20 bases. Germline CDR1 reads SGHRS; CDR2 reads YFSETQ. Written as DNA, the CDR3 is TGCGCCAGCAGCCTTTTGCCGCAGGGGGGTAGTGAGCAGTTCTTC. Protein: CASSLLPQGGSEQFF.

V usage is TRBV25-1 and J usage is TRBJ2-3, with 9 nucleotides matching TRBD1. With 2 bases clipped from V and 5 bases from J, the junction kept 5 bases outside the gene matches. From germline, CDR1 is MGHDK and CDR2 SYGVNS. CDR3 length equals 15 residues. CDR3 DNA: TGTGCCAGCAGTGAAACAGGGGGCAGTGGAGATACGCAGTATTTT. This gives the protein CASSETGGSGDTQYF.

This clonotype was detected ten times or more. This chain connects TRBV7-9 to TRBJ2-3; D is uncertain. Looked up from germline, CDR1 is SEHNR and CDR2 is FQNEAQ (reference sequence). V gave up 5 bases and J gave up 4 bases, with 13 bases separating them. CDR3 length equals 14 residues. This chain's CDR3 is CASSPLMSADTQYF. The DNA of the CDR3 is TGTGCCAGCAGCCCGCTGATGTCCGCAGATACGCAGTATTTT.

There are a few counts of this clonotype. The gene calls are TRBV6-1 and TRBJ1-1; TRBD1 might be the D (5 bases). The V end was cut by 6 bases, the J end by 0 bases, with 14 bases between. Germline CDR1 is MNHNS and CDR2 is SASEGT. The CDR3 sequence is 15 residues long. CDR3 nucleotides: TGTGCCAGCAGGAACACCGGGACGGTGAACACTGAAGCTTTCTTT. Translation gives CASRNTGTVNTEAFF.

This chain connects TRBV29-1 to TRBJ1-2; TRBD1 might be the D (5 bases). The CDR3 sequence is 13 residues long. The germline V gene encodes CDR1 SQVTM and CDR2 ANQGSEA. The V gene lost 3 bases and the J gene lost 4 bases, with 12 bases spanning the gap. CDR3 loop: CSVDEQVLYGYTF. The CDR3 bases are TGCAGCGTTGACGAACAGGTCCTCTATGGCTACACCTTC.

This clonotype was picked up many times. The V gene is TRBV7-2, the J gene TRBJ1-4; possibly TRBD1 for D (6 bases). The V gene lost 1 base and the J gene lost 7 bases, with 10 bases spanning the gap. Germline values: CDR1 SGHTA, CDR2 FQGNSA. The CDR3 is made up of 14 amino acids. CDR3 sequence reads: CASSLDRASEKLFF. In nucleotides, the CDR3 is TGTGCCAGCAGCTTAGACAGGGCGAGTGAAAAACTGTTTTTT.

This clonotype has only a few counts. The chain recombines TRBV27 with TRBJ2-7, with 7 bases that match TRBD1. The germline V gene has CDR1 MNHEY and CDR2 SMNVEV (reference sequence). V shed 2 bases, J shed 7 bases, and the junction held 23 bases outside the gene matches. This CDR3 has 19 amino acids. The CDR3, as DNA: TGTGCCAGCAGTTTACACAGAGAAACCAAAGATCACTCGGGACAGGAGCAGTACTTC. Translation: CASSLHRETKDHSGQEQYF.